This paragraph covers one T cell receptor beta chain sequence. Its antigen is as yet unknown. A read error may be the cause here, since a much bigger clone is one base away. The final CDR3 position lacks the conserved phenylalanine or tryptophan, pointing to a likely read error. The entry originates in a study of read filtering for tumor transcriptome and immune sequencing. Study background: Eight or nine patients were R-ISS I, 16 were R-ISS II, six or seven were R-ISS III. TCR-mapped reads were about 3.5 to 10.27 million with IR-seq versus about 75 to 1,400 with RNA-seq. DNase treatment preceded whole-transcriptome library preparation.

General observations from the study: Compared with RNA-seq, IR-seq gave much higher clonotype depth and reliability.

This library used roughly 430 ng RNA and molecular barcoded adaptors spanning alpha/delta and beta/gamma chains. Each CDR3 protein gets one entry after TCRdb re-called the reads with MiXCR. Of some 120,000 distinct CDR3 sequences in the sample, about an eighth are singletons; the top ten hold 9.5% to 12%. This receptor was taken from a donor aged 40 or older with multiple myeloma. The sequencing input was a population of CD138-negative cells sorted from bone marrow.

CDR3 region: CASSSGQGAGANVLTL. CDR3 DNA sequence: TGTGCCAGCAGCTCGGGACAGGGGGCTGGGGCCAACGTCCTGACTCTC. This chain links TRBV6-1 with TRBJ2-6; 11 bases are a match to TRBD1. Per germline, CDR1 MNHNS and CDR2 SASEGT. The CDR3 runs 16 residues. V dropped 6 bases and J dropped 2; count of bases not matched to a gene: 3.